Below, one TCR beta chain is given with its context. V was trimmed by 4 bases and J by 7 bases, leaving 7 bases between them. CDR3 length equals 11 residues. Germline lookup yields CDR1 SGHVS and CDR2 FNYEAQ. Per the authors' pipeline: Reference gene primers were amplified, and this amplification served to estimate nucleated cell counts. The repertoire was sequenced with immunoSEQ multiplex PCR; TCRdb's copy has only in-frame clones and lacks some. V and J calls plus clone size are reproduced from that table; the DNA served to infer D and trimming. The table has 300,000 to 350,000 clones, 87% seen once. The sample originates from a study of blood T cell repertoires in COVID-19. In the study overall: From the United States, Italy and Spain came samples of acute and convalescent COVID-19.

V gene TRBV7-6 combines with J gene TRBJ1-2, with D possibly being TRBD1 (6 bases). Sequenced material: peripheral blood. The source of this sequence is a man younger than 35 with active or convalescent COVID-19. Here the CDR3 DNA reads TGTGCCAGCAGCTCAGGGGCTGGCTACACCTTC. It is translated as CASSSGAGYTF.